This T cell receptor (beta chain) was profiled in a study of technical replicates of blood from a few donors. The germline CDR1 and CDR2 sequences are SGHNT and YYREEE (reference sequence). V lost 3 bases and J lost 5, with 8 bases in between. This CDR3 contains 12 residues. Clones were read by immunoSEQ multiplex PCR, and TCRdb kept only the in-frame ones, dropping some. The sample includes approximately 15,000 clones, 70% to 90% of them seen just once. This TCR was recovered from a human donor in good health. The V call is TRBV5-4, the J call TRBJ2-5; the D is unclear. The sample comprised PBMCs. The CDR3 here is CASSSTIETQYF. CDR3 bases: TGTGCCAGCAGCTCTACTATTGAGACCCAGTACTTC.